This T cell receptor beta chain was identified during a study of T-cell reconstitution after alpha-beta-depleted transplantation in children. Preparation of the TCRbeta library involved a method that used unique molecular identifiers. TCRdb analysed the PCR reads with MiXCR anew, one entry per CDR3 protein. The table shows about 370,000 distinct CDR3 sequences, with 20% occurring only once. This clonotype was found many times. In germline, CDR1 is MDHEN, CDR2 SYDVKM. There are 14 residues in the CDR3. J lost 6 bases, V lost 8 bases, and 12 bases had no gene match. The TCR was taken from a human donor who donated a stem cell graft to a child with acute myeloid leukemia. The sample here was PBMCs from the stem cell graft donor, taken from the stem cell graft. The chain carries TRBV28 and TRBJ1-2, with TRBD1 matching over 7 bases. The CDR3 loop reads CASGTVIGLDGYTF. CDR3 nucleotides: TGTGCCAGCGGGACAGTTATCGGTCTTGATGGCTACACCTTC.